Listed below are T cell receptor beta chains from one sample, sequenced in a study of blood T cell repertoires in COVID-19. Assay: immunoSEQ multiplex PCR; the TCRdb copy retains only in-frame clones and omits some. This sample carries over 75,000 clones, almost 80% of them seen once, and the ten largest clones take roughly 15%. The sequenced sample was peripheral blood. These receptors were obtained from a human donor in a cohort sampled during active COVID-19. The CDR3 runs from the conserved cysteine through the conserved F or W. The D gene is left open where the match is weak.

V	D	J	CDR3	DNA
TRBV20-1	NA	TRBJ1-1	CSASVSQGVMNTEAFF	TGCAGTGCTAGTGTTTCCCAAGGGGTCATGAACACTGAAGCTTTCTTT
TRBV3-1/TRBV3-2	TRBD1	TRBJ1-2	CASSQVGTGRNYGYTF	TGTGCCAGCAGCCAAGTTGGGACAGGGAGAAACTATGGCTACACCTTC
TRBV6-1	TRBD1	TRBJ1-2	CASSEAWDRSNYGYTF	TGTGCCAGCAGTGAAGCGTGGGACAGATCTAACTATGGCTACACCTTC
TRBV10-1	TRBD2	TRBJ2-7	CASSEYGGRAAYEQYF	TGCGCCAGCAGTGAGTACGGCGGGAGGGCTGCCTACGAGCAGTACTTC
TRBV18	NA	TRBJ2-7	CASSPPPGYEQYF	TGTGCCAGCTCACCCCCCCCAGGGTACGAGCAGTACTTC
TRBV29-1	TRBD2	TRBJ2-5	CSVGGVGGRIETQYF	TGCAGCGTTGGGGGAGTGGGAGGGAGAATAGAGACCCAGTACTTC
TRBV4-1	NA	TRBJ1-5	CASSQDPGVKGPQHF	TGCGCCAGCAGCCAAGACCCCGGGGTGAAAGGTCCCCAGCATTTT
TRBV2	NA	TRBJ1-4	CASSEFPPGHLAEKLFF	TGTGCCAGCAGTGAATTTCCCCCGGGACATTTGGCTGAAAAACTGTTTTTT
TRBV6-5	TRBD2	TRBJ2-7	CASSYSGTSGRGEQYF	TGTGCCAGCAGTTATTCCGGGACTAGCGGGAGAGGCGAGCAGTACTTC
TRBV27	TRBD2	TRBJ2-3	CASSPRPPAGGRADTQYF	TGTGCCAGCAGTCCCCGCCCCCCAGCGGGGGGCCGCGCGGATACGCAGTATTTT
TRBV14	TRBD1	TRBJ2-7	CASSQPGTGGYEQYF	TGTGCCAGCAGCCAACCGGGGACAGGGGGCTACGAGCAGTACTTC
TRBV6-5	NA	TRBJ1-4	CASSPRPGIKLFF	TGTGCCAGCAGCCCCCGGCCAGGGATAAAACTGTTTTTT